This T cell receptor beta chain was sequenced during a study of CD8+CD57+ T cells in acquired aplastic anemia. Across the study: Across the sorted CD4+ and CD8+ cells, DNA amounts averaged roughly 3 ug. Sequencing produced an average of about 10 million reads per healthy donor for CD4+ cells. Overall study results and limits: Patients and controls shared about 30 CD8+ CDR3 sequences.

With regard to this clonotype: The target antigen is unknown.

Germline CDR1 is ENHRY and CDR2 is SYGVKD. The V gene end was trimmed by 4 bases and the J gene end by 4 bases; junction bases not matched to a gene: 7. CDR3 length: 15 amino acids. Both TCR beta VDJ combination and CDR3 sequence profiling were carried out. Genomic DNA was the template for this profiling. In TCRdb, the reads were re-called with MiXCR into one record per CDR3 protein. The table shows about 160,000 distinct CDR3 sequences, with around 45% occurring only once. The receptor's source is a human donor in good health. The rearrangement joins TRBV10-3 to TRBJ1-1; 9 bases agree with TRBD1. The specimen sequenced was sorted CD4+, CD8+, or CD8+CD57+ T cells (not recorded which) from PBMCs. The CDR3 loop reads CAISGQPGQGTEAFF. The CDR3 nucleotides are TGTGCCATCAGTGGCCAACCGGGACAGGGCACTGAAGCTTTCTTT.